The T cell receptor (beta chain) under discussion was sequenced for a study of T cell responses to AZD1222 COVID-19 vaccine. Study-level background: It was second doses at about 4 or about 12 weeks that were pooled. Findings and caveats of the study: Spike-specific TCR repertoires showed rising breadth and depth after two AZD1222 doses. There were repertoire samples only from the period after the peak T cell response.

Regarding this clone: Antigen specificity is unknown.

Germline CDR1 reads SNHLY; CDR2 reads FYNNEI. The junction had 16 bases not matched to a gene; V was cut back by 2 bases and J by 7 bases. The CDR3 has 17 amino acids. Assay: immunoSEQ multiplex PCR; the TCRdb copy retains only in-frame clones and omits some. The sample records over 150,000 clones, 88% being singletons. This sequence was found in an adult in good health. The source was peripheral blood, collected on day 0 of AZD1222 vaccination. The chain uses TRBV2 and TRBJ2-5; TRBD2 matches at 7 bases. The CDR3 region has the DNA TGTGCCAGCAGTGAACGGATAGGGACTAACCTCAAGAGGACCCAGTACTTC. This gives the protein CASSERIGTNLKRTQYF.